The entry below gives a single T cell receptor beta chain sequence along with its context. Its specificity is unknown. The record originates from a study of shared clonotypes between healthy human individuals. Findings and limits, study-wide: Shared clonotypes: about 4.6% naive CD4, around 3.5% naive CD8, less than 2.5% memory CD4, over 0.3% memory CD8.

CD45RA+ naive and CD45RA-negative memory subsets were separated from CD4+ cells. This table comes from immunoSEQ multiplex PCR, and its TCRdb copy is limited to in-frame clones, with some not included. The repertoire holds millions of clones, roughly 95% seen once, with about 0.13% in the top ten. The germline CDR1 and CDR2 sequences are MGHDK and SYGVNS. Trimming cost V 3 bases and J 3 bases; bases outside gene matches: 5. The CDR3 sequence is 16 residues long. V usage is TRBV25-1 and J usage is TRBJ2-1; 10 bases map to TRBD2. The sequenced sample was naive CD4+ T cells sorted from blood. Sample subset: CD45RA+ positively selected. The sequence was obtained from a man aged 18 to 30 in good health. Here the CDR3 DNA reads TGTGCCAGCAGTGATAGTGGACTAGCGGACTACAATGAGCAGTTCTTC. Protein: CASSDSGLADYNEQFF.